This entry lists 11 T cell receptor beta chains sequenced from one sample in a study of blood T cell repertoires in COVID-19. Sequencing used immunoSEQ multiplex PCR; TCRdb keeps in-frame clones, though not all of them. The profile shows 210,000 or so clones, roughly 87% of them singletons. Sequencing was performed on peripheral blood. The receptor source for this set is a middle-aged man with active or convalescent COVID-19.

The chain carries TRBV6-6 and TRBJ1-2; 12 nucleotides agree with TRBD1. The CDR3 is 15 amino acids. Germline V lookup: CDR1 MNHNY, CDR2 SVGAGI (reference sequence). Losses at the gene ends were 4 bases for V and 8 bases for J; bases not matched to a gene: 8. The CDR3 reads CASSSKGQGAGGYTF. CDR3 in DNA: TGTGCCAGCAGTTCCAAGGGACAGGGGGCAGGAGGCTACACCTTC.

The CDR3 DNA reads TGCGCCAGCAGCTTGGATCAGAACACTGAAGCTTTCTTT. Protein product: CASSLDQNTEAFF. The chain has TRBV5-1 and TRBJ1-1; no clear D gene. Germline values: CDR1 SGHRS, CDR2 YFSETQ. Trimming left V 0 bases short and J 1 base short, with 4 bases between. The CDR3 is 13 amino acids. Based on the CDR3 plus reference TRBV5-1 and TRBJ1-1, the full variable domain is KAGVTQTPRYLIKTRGQQVTLSCSPISGHRSVSWYQQTPGQGLQFLFEYFSETQRNKGNFPGRFSGRQFSNSRSEMNVSTLELGDSALYLCASSLDQNTEAFFGQGTRLTVV.

The chain couples TRBV28 to TRBJ1-1; D not certain. The V end lost 3 bases, the J end lost 4 bases, and 12 bases lay between the germline ends. CDR1 MDHEN and CDR2 SYDVKM come from the germline V gene. This CDR3 is 14 amino acids long. CDR3 nucleotides: TGTGCCAGCAGTTTGTTTGGAGATGGCACTGAAGCTTTCTTT. This gives the protein CASSLFGDGTEAFF.

The chain joins TRBV7-2 to TRBJ2-6; D is possibly TRBD2 (5 bases). CDR1 is SGHTA and CDR2 is FQGNSA in the germline V gene. The CDR3 runs to 16 residues. Trimming took 7 bases from V and 2 from J, leaving 15 bases between them. In DNA, the CDR3 is TGTGCCAGCATCCTTAACCGGGATCCTGGGGCCAACGTCCTGACTTTC. This translates into CASILNRDPGANVLTF.

The chain has TRBV12-3 or TRBV12-4 and TRBJ2-7; possible D gene TRBD1, 5 bases. There are 13 residues in the CDR3. Trimming shortened V by 5 bases and J by 3 bases, and 11 bases separated the two germline ends. The CDR3 spells CASSLRVLYEQYF. CDR3 DNA sequence: TGTGCCAGCAGTCTCAGGGTACTCTACGAGCAGTACTTC.

The rearrangement links TRBV7-3 to TRBJ2-3, with TRBD1 matching 10 bases. V gave up 5 bases and J gave up 4 bases; unmatched junction bases: 9. The CDR3 contains 16 residues. Germline V lookup: CDR1 SGHTA, CDR2 FQGTGA. The CDR3 loop reads CASSDGGQGHSDTQYF. The CDR3 DNA reads TGTGCCAGCAGCGATGGGGGACAGGGGCACTCAGATACGCAGTATTTT.

The rearrangement uses TRBV5-1 and TRBJ1-2; TRBD1 agrees at 7 bases. Trimming cost V 1 base and J 3 bases; bases outside gene matches: 9. CDR3 length: 16 residues. CDR1 is SGHRS and CDR2 is YFSETQ in the germline V gene. As DNA, the CDR3 is TGCGCCAGCAGCTTGTGGGGTCCCCAGGGGGACTATGGCTACACCTTC. The encoded protein is CASSLWGPQGDYGYTF.

This chain links TRBV5-4 with TRBJ1-2; 9 nucleotides match TRBD1. Germline V gene sequence: CDR1 SGHNT, CDR2 YYREEE (reference sequence). The CDR3 covers 15 residues. After removal of 3 bases from V and 2 bases from J, the junction contained 5 bases not matched to a gene. CDR3: CASSSKDRGNYGYTF. The CDR3 DNA follows: TGTGCCAGCAGCTCTAAAGACAGGGGGAACTATGGCTACACCTTC.

This clone was counted once. V gene TRBV19 combines with J gene TRBJ1-5; unclear D gene. Trimming removed 5 bases from V and 0 bases from J, with 11 bases in between. The CDR3 has 15 residues. Per germline, CDR1 LNHDA and CDR2 SQIVND (reference sequence). The CDR3 DNA reads as TGTGCCAGTAGTGGGCGTCAGTATAGCAATCAGCCCCAGCATTTT. Protein sequence: CASSGRQYSNQPQHF.

The rearrangement links TRBV3-1 (or the pseudogene TRBV3-2) to TRBJ1-1; 9 nucleotides agree with TRBD1. Germline-derived CDR1 and CDR2 are LGHDT and YNNKEL (reference sequence). Trimming cost V 4 bases and J 1 base; bases outside gene matches: 7. CDR3 length: 16 amino acids. Here the CDR3 reads CASSLNRGRGNTEAFF. CDR3 sequence (DNA): TGTGCCAGCAGCCTAAACAGGGGGCGCGGGAACACTGAAGCTTTCTTT.

The gene calls are TRBV10-2 and TRBJ2-7; perhaps TRBD1 as D (5 bases). V lost 8 bases and J 2 bases, leaving 13 bases between the germline ends. Germline CDR1 and CDR2: WSHSY and SAAADI. This CDR3 has 13 residues. The DNA for the CDR3 is TGCGCCAGCGGGCAGGCAGGGACCTACGAGCAGTACTTC. This codes for CASGQAGTYEQYF.